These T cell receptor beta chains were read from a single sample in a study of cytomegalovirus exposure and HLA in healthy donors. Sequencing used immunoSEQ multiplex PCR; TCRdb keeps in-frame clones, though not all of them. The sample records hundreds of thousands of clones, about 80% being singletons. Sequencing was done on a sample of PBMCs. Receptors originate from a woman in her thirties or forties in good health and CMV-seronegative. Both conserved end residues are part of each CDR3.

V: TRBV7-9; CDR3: CSSSLIGQGETQYF
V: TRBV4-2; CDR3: CASSQFSRREVRDEQYF
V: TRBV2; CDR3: CASRQTAIETQYF
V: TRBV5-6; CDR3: CASSPGLAGGLWDTQYF
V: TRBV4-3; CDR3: CASSQDPRSSGGGGLKQFF
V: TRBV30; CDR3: CAWSVLRTGRRTYEQYF
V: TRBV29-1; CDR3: CSAMTGVDYEQYF
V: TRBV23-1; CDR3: CASSLLHRDTTYEQYF
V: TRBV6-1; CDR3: CASSEIQGGGSYNEQFF
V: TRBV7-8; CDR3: CASSLAGGLGSYEQYF
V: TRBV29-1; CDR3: CSVAPGDSDSANTGELFF
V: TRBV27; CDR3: CASSPGDRFLSGANVLTF
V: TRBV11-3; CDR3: CASSLSPATGELFF
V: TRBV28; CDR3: CASSPPGSSSYEQYF
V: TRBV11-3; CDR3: CASSLQGRNSPLHF